This T cell receptor beta chain was recorded in a study of response to subunit inactivated influenza vaccine. TCRdb independently ran MiXCR on the RT-PCR reads; one entry per CDR3 protein. The sample holds fewer than 800,000 distinct CDR3 sequences, 15% to 19% seen once. This clonotype was detected ten times or more. Between the trimmed V and J ends, which lost 8 bases and 6 bases, there was a span of 14 bases. The CDR3 runs to 13 residues. This specimen consisted of PBMCs from blood, obtained roughly 12 days after vaccination. The V and J genes are TRBV12-3 or TRBV12-4 and TRBJ2-1; D is possibly TRBD1 or TRBD2 (5 bases each). This receptor was obtained from a man between 45 and 60 years old who received an inactivated influenza vaccine. CDR3 protein: CASQDTTTNEQFF. CDR3 bases: TGTGCCAGCCAGGACACGACTACCAATGAGCAGTTCTTC.